A selection of T cell receptor beta chains follows, all from one sample in a study of beta chain features in type 1 diabetes. Sequencing was performed with immunoSEQ multiplex PCR; in TCRdb, only in-frame clones are kept and a portion is missing. The table includes around 100,000 clones, approximately 30% detected once. The sample was central memory CD4+ T cells from blood. These receptors originate from a young woman with type 1 diabetes. CDR3s include the opening cysteine and the closing phenylalanine or tryptophan. Each record gives: V gene, clone size, D gene, CDR3 length, J gene, CDR3 DNA, CDR3 protein. A D gene is named only where the DNA matches it firmly. Clone size appears in some rows only: once, few, many, or a class for an expanded clone.

>TRBV6-1|few|TRBD1|13|TRBJ1-2
TGTGCCAGCAGACCCACAGGGGCTTATGGCTACACCTTC
CASRPTGAYGYTF
>TRBV11-2|.|TRBD2|14|TRBJ2-1
TGTGCCAGCAGCCCCCGGACTAGTCTCGATGAGCAGTTCTTC
CASSPRTSLDEQFF
>TRBV18|few|.|13|TRBJ2-1
TGTGCCAGCTCACCCGCGGCCTACAATGAGCAGTTCTTC
CASSPAAYNEQFF
>TRBV5-1|few|TRBD2|18|TRBJ2-5
TGCGCCAGCAGCGTAGGGACTAGCGGGAGGGATTTTGAAGAGACCCAGTACTTC
CASSVGTSGRDFEETQYF
>TRBV5-1|.|TRBD2|19|TRBJ2-3
TGCGCCAGCAGCGACCGGGATGGACTAGCGGGGAAACCCACAGATACGCAGTATTTT
CASSDRDGLAGKPTDTQYF
>TRBV7-3|.|TRBD1|17|TRBJ2-2
TGTGCCAGCAGCCGAAACCAGGGGGCGCAAGGGGGCGGGGAGCTGTTTTTT
CASSRNQGAQGGGELFF
>TRBV5-1|.|TRBD1|13|TRBJ1-1
TGCGCCAGCAGCGGAACACAGGGGACTGAAGCTTTCTTT
CASSGTQGTEAFF
>TRBV27|.|.|16|TRBJ2-2
TGTGCCAGCACCCTTGGGGGACTCAAAGGGGCAGGGGAGCTGTTTTTT
CASTLGGLKGAGELFF
>TRBV29-1|few|.|12|TRBJ2-1
TGCAGCGTCCAGGGAGGGGGGAATGAGCAGTTCTTC
CSVQGGGNEQFF
>TRBV5-8|few|TRBD2|15|TRBJ2-1
TGTGCCAGCAGCGGGGGGACTAGCGACGAAGGGGAGCAGTTCTTC
CASSGGTSDEGEQFF
>TRBV9|few|.|15|TRBJ2-1
TGTGCCAGCAGCGTAGGTGGCGGAGCCTACAATGAGCAGTTCTTC
CASSVGGGAYNEQFF
>TRBV30|many|.|13|TRBJ2-5
TGTGCCTGGAGTTCCCTAGCTCAAGAGACCCAGTACTTC
CAWSSLAQETQYF
>TRBV11-2|.|.|14|TRBJ1-2
TGTGCCAGCAGCCCGGGGGGACTTGTCTATGGCTACACCTTC
CASSPGGLVYGYTF
>TRBV7-8|.|.|16|TRBJ2-1
TGTGCCAGCAGCTTAGATGGCGGGGTGAGGCAGAATGAGCAGTTCTTC
CASSLDGGVRQNEQFF
>TRBV5-1|few|TRBD1|13|TRBJ2-1
TGCGCCAGCAGCTTGGGTGACAGGGGTGAGCAGTTCTTC
CASSLGDRGEQFF
>TRBV14|.|TRBD2|15|TRBJ2-3
TGTGCCAGCAGCCAAGCCCAGCGGGACACAGATACGCAGTATTTT
CASSQAQRDTDTQYF
>TRBV5-1|.|.|13|TRBJ2-7
TGCGCCAGCAGCTTGGGGGCCTCCTACGAGCAGTACTTC
CASSLGASYEQYF
>TRBV11-2|few|.|11|TRBJ2-2
TGTGCCAGCAGCCACGGCGGGGAGCTGTTTTTT
CASSHGGELFF
>TRBV5-1|few|.|14|TRBJ2-7
TGCGCCAGCAGCTTGGCAGGCAGGGCGTACGAGCAGTACTTC
CASSLAGRAYEQYF
>TRBV11-2|.|.|16|TRBJ1-1
TGTGCCAGCAGCCCCCCCGAAGGCGCGGGGTCGCCTGAAGCTTTCTTT
CASSPPEGAGSPEAFF
>TRBV9|few|TRBD2|16|TRBJ2-2
TGTGCCAGCAGCGTCTCCGGGACTAGCGGCACCGGGGAGCTGTTTTTT
CASSVSGTSGTGELFF
>TRBV28|few|.|15|TRBJ2-5
TGTGCCAGCAGTTTATGGGGGGCGAGGAAAGAGACCCAGTACTTC
CASSLWGARKETQYF
>TRBV6-5|.|TRBD1|16|TRBJ1-3
TGTGCCAGCAGTTACACGGGACAGCCGTTTGGAAACACCATATATTTT
CASSYTGQPFGNTIYF
>TRBV30|.|TRBD1|14|TRBJ2-7
TGTGCCTGGAGTGCCAAGGGACAGGGCTCCGAGCAGTACTTC
CAWSAKGQGSEQYF
>TRBV19|.|.|15|TRBJ1-1
TGTGCCAGTAGTAACCCAGAGGGCGGTCGGGCTGAAGCTTTCTTT
CASSNPEGGRAEAFF